This T cell receptor beta chain was sequenced in a study of cytomegalovirus exposure and HLA in healthy donors (dated by TCRdb to the late 2010s). With respect to the entire study: According to an earlier analysis of 550 to 700 of the donors, 150 million to 200 million T cells yielded 117 million unique TCR beta sequences and about 300 Gb of sequence data. Five DR-DQ haplotypes were handled as single units for association and clustering, since linkage in the cohort was strong. HLA typing included class I and class II loci at four-digit resolution. The number of donors typed differed by locus, with 629-630 for A, B, C, DRB1 and DQB1, roughly 520 for DQA1, approximately 580 for DPA1, and 400 to 490 for DPB1. In an earlier analysis of 587 of the donors, high-throughput TCR beta sequencing was used to judge whether each TCR beta V gene segment behaved as functional or pseudogenic. Around 300 gigabases of sequencing data and 80 million or so unique TCR sequences were included in an early release covering several hundred HLA-typed donors. Of the 300 to 400 genotyped donors, about 80% fell in the genetic ancestry cluster associated with self-reported Caucasian donors. The study used immunosequencing to profile the T cell repertoires of several hundred subjects and linked those repertoires to cytomegalovirus serostatus. In a later genetic analysis, genome-wide SNP genotypes for about three fifths of the 666 donors were used, and that subset was treated as a discovery cohort. Among 398 genotyped donors of the cohort, an average of around 250,000 unique TCR beta nucleotide sequences was sequenced per donor, of which about 18% were non-productive. In a later analysis, previously published TCR beta repertoires from more than 500 donors were re-analyzed and high-resolution HLA genotyping was added so that TCR occurrence patterns could be studied. The later analysis used no new phenotypic data to find candidate immune exposures, relying instead on TCR beta sequences and their occurrence across donors. Every discovery cohort repertoire had been produced on one sequencing platform. The study combined high-throughput TCR immunosequencing, statistical association of individual TCRs with disease status, and machine learning to predict cytomegalovirus infection status. Besides the first cohort of hundreds of subjects, a separate validation cohort made up of over 100 different subjects was used. Donor age, sex, ethnicity and CMV serostatus were collected together with the repertoire data. The study aimed to test whether cataloging public T cell receptors could reveal signatures of past pathogen exposure. Study-level results and caveats: The 87-base-pair reads could not distinguish some IMGT-functional V segments, including TRBV6-2 and TRBV6-3, so those segments were excluded. According to the authors, the approach could potentially be generalized to other disease states and immunological phenotypes. A group of highly shared sequence variants was considered likely to be a technical artifact of the sequencing pipeline. Most CMV-associated TCR beta chains appeared to be HLA-restricted in a later analysis, and the HLA associations seemed to be driven largely by CMV exposure. Presence/absence analyses assumed roughly uniform sequencing depth across donors, an assumption that may not hold. A later analysis associated 15,000 to 20,000 TCR beta sequences with specific HLA alleles at a false discovery rate of 0.05. Only TCR beta chains were sequenced in this cohort, and the absence of alpha or paired-chain data limited detectable features. A later analysis found that TCR association rates varied across HLA loci, with DRB1 alleles showing the most associated TCRs and HLA-C alleles the fewest. The study listed 170 or so TCR beta chains as associated with cytomegalovirus. In a later analysis, HLA-associated TCR beta chains were found to be more clonally expanded and to have lower generation probabilities than equally common non-associated chains. Strong co-occurrence of HLA alleles, especially DR and DQ, made assigning TCR associations to individual alleles difficult. A few of the identified cytomegalovirus-associated TCR beta chains were confirmed in vitro to be specific for cytomegalovirus antigens. Cytomegalovirus status was reported to be diagnosed by the classifier with high specificity and sensitivity in both the original and validation cohorts. Correlated functional status among segregating V segments might be attributable to linkage disequilibrium, but an unknown experimental factor could not be ruled out. A later genetic analysis associated a missense DCLRE1C variant with V-gene and J-gene trimming of TCR beta chains, and an independent cohort replicated the association. In an earlier analysis of 587 of the donors, most TCR beta V segments appeared in productive rearrangements about 90% or about 30% of the time, broadly matching IMGT annotations. Across donors, most TCR sequences were observed very rarely, whereas some public TCRs were present in many individuals. A further reported finding was that TCR beta sequences accurately predicted the HLA-A and HLA-B alleles for most subjects in the first cohort. HLA typing was unavailable for some donors at each locus, so association tests used only the typed subset. According to a later genetic analysis, donors in an Asian-associated ancestry cluster had fewer N-insertions in productive TCRs than the approximately 700-donor mean. The only immune exposure information available for the cohort was CMV serostatus. Because counts were too low, more than 15 rarely observed V segments, including chromosome 9 orphons, were left out of the earlier analysis of several hundred of the donors. In a later analysis, several top co-occurrence clusters were reported to appear linked to parvovirus B19, influenza, CMV and Epstein-Barr virus.

Details on this clone: Its antigen is currently not known. No qualities accompany the bases; no much larger clone lies one base away.

CDR1 and CDR2, per the germline V gene, are SGHVS and FNYEAQ. V is reduced by 3 bases and J by 5 bases, leaving a spacing of 10 bases between them. From the cysteine up to the phenylalanine, the CDR3 has a length of 14 residues. Here the CDR3 DNA is all that survives: 42 bases in frame from base 1. The library relied on the immunoSEQ multiplex PCR assay. For the multiplex PCR, a mixture combining 60 forward primers for TCR Vbeta segments and 13 reverse primers for TCR Jbeta segments was used. The CDR3 region of rearranged TCR beta genes was amplified from genomic DNA by a multiplex PCR assay. The amplified TCR beta libraries were sequenced on the Illumina HiSeq System as 87-base-pair reads. Regarding the original processing steps: Across the 600 to 700 repertoires, a later analysis counted 60 million to 90 million unique TCR beta chains, around 10 million of which were shared by at least two donors. Raw reads were error-corrected and collapsed into unique sequences by a nearest-neighbor algorithm in which closely related sequences were merged to remove PCR and sequencing errors. To assign V, D and J gene segments, CDR3 sequences were aligned to IMGT reference sequences. For a sequence to be retained, a match of at least six nucleotides was required to both a V gene segment and a J gene segment. A rearrangement counted as productive if the CDR3 had no stop codons and remained in frame with V and J, and every other rearrangement counted as non-productive. CDR3 was defined according to IMGT convention as the region running from the second conserved V-encoded cysteine to the conserved J-encoded phenylalanine. Sequences without an unambiguous match to a single V gene segment were excluded from the earlier analysis of 450 to 750 of the donors. In an earlier analysis of 587 of the donors, a V segment was called functional when productive rearrangements were above 56.7%, and segregating when the standard deviation between donors exceeded 5%. To diagnose cytomegalovirus status from the catalog of TCR beta chain sequences, a statistical classification framework was built. V and J gene assignment, in a later analysis, came from comparing TCR nucleotide sequences with IMGT/GENE-DB human TR gene sequences. A later analysis assigned CDR3 sequences and most-parsimonious VDJ recombination scenarios with the TCRdist pipeline. In a later analysis, each TCR beta chain was defined by its CDR3 amino acid sequence together with its V-gene family, and reads without a unique V-gene family were excluded. In a later analysis, 450 to 600 highly shared, low-generation-probability nucleotide sequences were removed to address suspected cross-contamination and a sequencing artifact. A later analysis calculated a clonal expansion index for each public chain from normalized within-repertoire ranks of inferred template counts. In a later analysis, generation probabilities were computed using a VDJ recombination model fitted to out-of-frame rearrangements, and the results were checked against IGoR. In a later analysis, hypergeometric tests were used to score TCR-TCR, TCR-HLA and TCR-CMV co-occurrence, with a repertoire-size bias correction applied to TCR pairs. A later analysis estimated false discovery rates by permuting HLA or CMV assignments 20 times. A later analysis grouped co-occurring TCRs with DBSCAN, adding TCRdist sequence similarity when clustering within HLA-allele-positive subsets. Co-occurrence clustering excluded repertoires with fewer than 30,000 or more than 120,000 public chains, plus five with anomalous nucleotide sharing. Entries here come from immuneACCESS through TCRdb and include only in-frame sequences with V and J called. Some clones fail to appear in such tables; in the studies checked, an unresolved V gene covers under half of the shortfall, and the cause of the remainder is unknown. V and J calls and clone size are given by that table; D and trimming were obtained from the DNA. For this sample there are about 120,000 clones; around 77% appear just once. The top ten clones comprise around 5.8% of the sample.

In total, 666 healthy bone marrow donors made up the cohort. All cohort members were sampled while nominally healthy, although unrecorded immune exposures were likely present. The donor tested CMV seropositive, placing the donor among the 310 or so seropositive members of the cohort. Each donor provided a peripheral blood sample, and peripheral blood mononuclear cells were used for TCR beta sequencing. Genomic DNA was extracted from the blood cell samples with the Qiagen DNeasy Blood Extraction Kit. Sequencing input: PBMCs. This sequence was found in a man aged 18-30 years in good health and CMV-seropositive. The sequence links TRBV7-6 to TRBJ2-2, with TRBD1 perhaps the D gene, on 6 matching bases. CDR3 sequence: CASSLGAWTGELFF. DNA sequence: TGTGCCAGCAGCTTGGGGGCATGGACCGGGGAGCTGTTTTTT.